This passage covers 31 T cell receptor beta chains from one sample sequenced in a study of T-cell reconstitution after alpha-beta-depleted transplantation in children. Unique molecular identifiers were used to barcode this TCRbeta library. In TCRdb, the PCR reads were re-called with MiXCR into one record per CDR3 protein. The sample holds a few hundred thousand distinct CDR3 sequences; 27% are singletons and the top ten take just over 35%. This specimen consisted of PBMCs, obtained before TCRalphabeta/CD19-depleted stem cell transplant. All receptors derive from a boy less than two years old with Wiskott-Aldrich syndrome, due to receive a stem cell transplant.

The J gene is TRBJ2-7, the V gene TRBV10-3, with 9 bases matching TRBD2. The trim removed 6 bases at V and 7 bases at J, leaving 16 bases unmatched. The CDR3 extends over 16 amino acids. Germline V gene data show CDR1 as ENHRY and CDR2 as SYGVKD. DNA for the CDR3: TGTGCCATCAGGGATAGTAAGGGACTAGCTTTGGGGGAGCAGTACTTC. Its translation is CAIRDSKGLALGEQYF.

For this clonotype: Here the CDR3 omits its conserved ending phenylalanine or tryptophan, so a read error is the likely source. The rearrangement uses TRBV18 and TRBJ1-4; weak D call: TRBD1 (5 bases). CDR1 is KGHSH and CDR2 is LQKENI in the germline V gene. There are 15 residues in the CDR3. The ends were cut back, 1 base at V and 4 bases at J, with 10 bases in the middle. CDR3 amino acids: CASSPLRDGNEKLFL. The CDR3 coding sequence is TGTGCCAGCTCACCACTGCGGGACGGTAATGAAAAACTGTTTTTA.

In this sample, this clonotype turned up a few times. V gene TRBV4-1 combines with J gene TRBJ1-5; D unclear. The CDR3 extends over 15 amino acids. CDR1 and CDR2 (germline): MGHRA, YSYEKL. V gave up 4 bases and J gave up 0 bases, with 10 bases separating them. The CDR3 coding sequence is TGCGCCAGCAGCCCGTTCATAAATAGCAATCAGCCCCAGCATTTT. Amino acids: CASSPFINSNQPQHF.

The chain is built from TRBV5-5 and TRBJ1-5; 8 bases match TRBD1. From germline, CDR1 is SGHKS and CDR2 YYEKEE (reference sequence). V dropped 1 base and J dropped 7; count of bases not matched to a gene: 7. The CDR3 covers 15 residues. Written as DNA, the CDR3 is TGTGCCAGCAGCTTGACCGGGACAGGATCCCAGCCCCAGCATTTT. It is translated as CASSLTGTGSQPQHF.

A single count supports this clonotype. The CDR3 spells CASRSGTGGSDQPQHF. The CDR3 DNA sequence: TGTGCCAGCAGGTCCGGGACAGGGGGATCGGATCAGCCCCAGCATTTT. J is TRBJ1-5 and V is TRBV12-3 or TRBV12-4; TRBD1 agrees at 11 bases. This CDR3 is 16 amino acids long. V was pared by 6 bases and J by 5 bases, with 9 bases of the junction left unmatched.

This clonotype appeared a few times. The gene calls are TRBV5-1 and TRBJ2-3; D might be TRBD2 (6 bases). This CDR3 has 14 residues. Looked up from germline, CDR1 is SGHRS and CDR2 is YFSETQ. Deletions cut 3 bases from V and 2 bases from J, with 10 bases between. The CDR3 region is CASSSGEFTDTQYF. CDR3 nucleotides: TGCGCCAGCAGCTCGGGGGAATTCACAGATACGCAGTATTTT.

This chain uses TRBV20-1 with TRBJ2-3; 8 positions agree with TRBD2. CDR1 is DFQATT, CDR2 SNEGSKA, per germline (reference sequence). With V trimmed by 2 bases and J by 0 bases, 4 bases remained unmatched. This CDR3 contains 15 residues. The CDR3: CSARKTSASTDTQYF. The CDR3 coding sequence is TGCAGTGCTAGAAAGACTAGCGCGAGCACAGATACGCAGTATTTT.

This chain connects TRBV4-2 to TRBJ2-2, with 7 bases fitting TRBD2. Trimming at V came to 3 bases and at J to 7 bases, leaving 14 bases not matched to a gene. The CDR3 spans 17 residues. The V gene's germline CDR1 is LGHNA and CDR2 YNFKEQ. CDR3 loop: CASSQVRGGSYNGELFF. The CDR3 nucleotides are TGTGCCAGCAGCCAGGTGCGGGGCGGGAGTTATAACGGGGAGCTGTTTTTT.

The chain recombines TRBV5-1 with TRBJ2-6, with D possibly being TRBD1 or TRBD2 (5 bases each). This CDR3 has 16 amino acids. The V gene's germline CDR1 is SGHRS and CDR2 YFSETQ. Trimming stripped 4 bases from V and 0 bases from J, with 11 bases between. CDR3 sequence: CASSPGPFSGANVLTF. The CDR3 DNA follows: TGCGCCAGCAGCCCGGGGCCATTCTCTGGGGCCAACGTCCTGACTTTC. Variable domain in full (rest from reference TRBV5-1 and TRBJ2-6): KAGVTQTPRYLIKTRGQQVTLSCSPISGHRSVSWYQQTPGQGLQFLFEYFSETQRNKGNFPGRFSGRQFSNSRSEMNVSTLELGDSALYLCASSPGPFSGANVLTFGAGSRLTVL.

In its sample, this clonotype was seen a few times. The CDR3 loop reads CASSRRTGVRYNSPLHF. DNA of the CDR3: TGTGCCAGCAGCAGAAGGACAGGGGTGCGCTATAATTCACCCCTCCACTTT. This chain uses TRBV7-9 with TRBJ1-6; 9 bases are a match to TRBD1. The germline V gene encodes CDR1 SEHNR and CDR2 FQNEAQ (reference sequence). The CDR3 loop spans 17 amino acids. V shed 5 bases, J shed 3 bases, and the junction held 8 bases outside the gene matches.

This clonotype was seen a few times. The rearrangement links TRBV20-1 to TRBJ1-3, with a tentative D call TRBD1 (5 bases). From germline, CDR1 is DFQATT and CDR2 SNEGSKA (reference sequence). V was trimmed by 6 bases and J by 3 bases, leaving 12 bases between them. This CDR3 region has 13 residues. CDR3 nucleotide sequence: TGCAGTGCCCCCTGGGGCAGTGGAAACACCATATATTTT. Translated, it gives CSAPWGSGNTIYF.

The chain has TRBV3-1 and TRBJ2-1; possibly TRBD2 for D (5 bases). V lost 2 bases, J lost 10 bases, and 12 bases lay in between. Per germline, CDR1 LGHDT and CDR2 YNNKEL (reference sequence). This CDR3 region has 13 residues. The DNA of the CDR3 is TGTGCCAGCAGCCAATATTCCGGGAACGAGCAGTTCTTC. Protein: CASSQYSGNEQFF.

This sequence joins TRBV20-1 and TRBJ2-1, with D perhaps TRBD2 (7 bases). The CDR3 loop spans 17 amino acids. V was shortened by 7 bases and J by 1 base, with 23 bases between the two germline ends. CDR1 DFQATT and CDR2 SNEGSKA come from the germline V gene (reference sequence). CDR3 sequence (DNA): TGCAGTGGCTTCTGGGGCCGGACAGCGGGATCCTACAATGAGCAGTTCTTC. It encodes CSGFWGRTAGSYNEQFF.

The gene calls are TRBV5-1 and TRBJ2-1; 11 bases agree with TRBD2. The V segment lost 7 bases and the J segment 3 bases; nucleotides outside the gene matches: 18. The germline V gene encodes CDR1 SGHRS and CDR2 YFSETQ. The CDR3 runs to 19 residues. The CDR3 nucleotides read TGCGCCAGCGGATTGATCGCCACTAGCGGGAGTGTCCTCTACAATGAGCAGTTCTTC. This encodes CASGLIATSGSVLYNEQFF.

V is TRBV29-1 and J is TRBJ2-3, with D possibly TRBD1 on 6 matching bases. Germline V CDR1 and CDR2: SQVTM, ANQGSEA. Deletions cut 5 bases from V and 2 bases from J, with 23 bases between. The length of the CDR3 is 17 residues. The chain's CDR3 is CSVTPNRPGHFTDTQYF. The CDR3 DNA follows: TGCAGCGTTACACCGAACCGGCCGGGACACTTCACAGATACGCAGTATTTT.

This chain joins TRBV6-1 and TRBJ1-1; 9 bases line up with TRBD1. After removal of 3 bases from V and 4 bases from J, the junction contained 3 bases not matched to a gene. The germline CDR1 and CDR2 sequences are MNHNS and SASEGT. The CDR3 is 14 amino acids. In nucleotides, the CDR3 is TGTGCCAGCAGTGATAGGACAGGGGTCACTGAAGCTTTCTTT. Its translation: CASSDRTGVTEAFF.

The table lists this clonotype with a few counts. The chain has TRBV7-9 and TRBJ2-1, with TRBD2 matching over 7 bases. This CDR3 region has 14 residues. After removal of 1 base from V and 6 bases from J, the junction contained 3 bases not matched to a gene. CDR1 is SEHNR, CDR2 FQNEAQ, per germline (reference sequence). The CDR3 nucleotides read TGTGCCAGCAGCTTAGACAGCGGGACCAATGAGCAGTTCTTC. Protein sequence: CASSLDSGTNEQFF.

The rearrangement uses TRBV10-2 and TRBJ2-7; the D gene is possibly TRBD2 (6 bases). The germline CDR1 and CDR2 sequences are WSHSY and SAAADI. V dropped 9 bases and J dropped 2 bases, with 14 bases sitting between them. The CDR3 extends over 13 amino acids. The CDR3: CASSGTHAYEQYF. The DNA of the CDR3 is TGCGCCAGTTCCGGGACTCACGCCTACGAGCAGTACTTC.

This sequence joins TRBV11-2 and TRBJ2-1, with 11 nucleotides matching TRBD2. This CDR3 has 16 amino acids. Trimming cost V 5 bases and J 9 bases; bases outside gene matches: 12. The germline V gene encodes CDR1 SGHAT and CDR2 FQNNGV. The CDR3 is CASSPSTSGSGREQFF. CDR3 in DNA: TGTGCCAGCAGCCCGTCCACTAGCGGGAGCGGACGTGAGCAGTTCTTC.

CDR3 loop: CASRLAGGAYEQYF. In DNA, the CDR3 is TGTGCCAGCAGACTAGCGGGAGGAGCCTACGAGCAGTACTTC. The V call is TRBV12-3 or TRBV12-4, the J call TRBJ2-7, with 12 bases that match TRBD2. V dropped 6 bases and J dropped 2; count of bases not matched to a gene: 2. This CDR3 is 14 amino acids long.

The chain combines TRBV6-2 or TRBV6-3 with TRBJ2-3, with 13 nucleotides matching TRBD2. V shed 8 bases, J shed 6 bases, and the junction held 17 bases outside the gene matches. This CDR3 contains 18 residues. Germline CDR1 is MNHEY and CDR2 is SVGEGT. CDR3 coding DNA: TGTGCCAGCCAGTCCAAGCCTCCCAGGACTAGCGGGAGTGATACGCAGTATTTT. Translated, it gives CASQSKPPRTSGSDTQYF.

This clonotype turned up a few times. The J gene is TRBJ2-1, the V gene TRBV12-3 or TRBV12-4; TRBD2 aligns across 12 bases. Trimming took 4 bases from V and 9 from J; bases not matched to a gene: 1. This CDR3 comprises 13 residues. The CDR3 region is CASSWTSGAEQFF. For the CDR3, the DNA is TGTGCCAGCAGTTGGACTAGCGGGGCTGAGCAGTTCTTC.

Only a few counts were recorded for this clonotype. J is TRBJ2-7 and V is TRBV5-1, with 14 bases that match TRBD2. Germline values: CDR1 SGHRS, CDR2 YFSETQ. This CDR3 spans 15 amino acids. With 4 bases clipped from V and 6 bases from J, the junction kept 6 bases outside the gene matches. CDR3 DNA: TGCGCCAGCAGCGAACCCGGGACTAGCGGGAGCGAGCAGTACTTC. Its protein product is CASSEPGTSGSEQYF.

The chain uses TRBV10-1 and TRBJ2-1; TRBD2 matches at 8 bases. The V and J ends lost 3 bases and 4 bases, in that order; junction bases with no gene match: 5. Germline CDR1 WNHNN, CDR2 SYGVQD (reference sequence). The CDR3 is made up of 15 amino acids. The CDR3 loop is CASSEGPSGYNEQFF. The CDR3 DNA reads TGCGCCAGCAGTGAAGGTCCTAGCGGGTACAATGAGCAGTTCTTC.

This clonotype was counted between two and nine times. The chain employs TRBV25-1 and TRBJ1-4; D not certain. Germline V lookup: CDR1 MGHDK, CDR2 SYGVNS. Trimming took 3 bases from V and 7 from J, leaving 12 bases between them. CDR3 size: 14 residues. The CDR3 DNA sequence: TGTGCCAGCAGTGATCCGCTGGGTCTTGAAAAACTGTTTTTT. This gives the protein CASSDPLGLEKLFF. The whole variable domain, filled in from reference TRBV25-1 and TRBJ1-4, reads EADIYQTPRYLVIGTGKKITLECSQTMGHDKMYWYQQDPGMELHLIHYSYGVNSTEKGDLSSESTVSRIRTEHFPLTLESARPSHTSQYLCASSDPLGLEKLFFGSGTQLSVL.

The chain carries TRBV6-1 and TRBJ1-6; 8 nucleotides match TRBD1. The CDR3 covers 15 residues. In germline, CDR1 is MNHNS, CDR2 SASEGT. Trimming cost V 6 bases and J 8 bases; bases outside gene matches: 9. Here the CDR3 reads CASSKQQGADSPLHF. The DNA of the CDR3 is TGTGCCAGCAGCAAGCAGCAGGGGGCTGATTCACCCCTCCACTTT.

This clonotype showed up just a few times. The gene calls are TRBV10-3 and TRBJ2-7, with TRBD2 matching 10 bases. Trimming at V came to 10 bases and at J to 6 bases, leaving 12 bases not matched to a gene. In germline, CDR1 is ENHRY, CDR2 SYGVKD. The CDR3 covers 14 residues. The chain's CDR3 is CATAALAGEGEQYF. The CDR3 DNA reads TGTGCCACCGCCGCGCTAGCGGGAGAGGGCGAGCAGTACTTC.

The rearrangement joins TRBV5-1 to TRBJ1-2; D might be TRBD1 (5 bases). The CDR3 runs 14 residues. V lost 0 bases to trimming and J lost 6 bases, with 12 bases between them. Germline V gene data show CDR1 as SGHRS and CDR2 as YFSETQ. CDR3 sequence reads: CASSLVAGHDGYTF. The CDR3 bases are TGCGCCAGCAGCTTGGTGGCAGGGCACGATGGCTACACCTTC.

The chain employs TRBV6-5 and TRBJ2-2; TRBD2 agrees at 7 bases. Germline V gene data show CDR1 as MNHEY and CDR2 as SVGAGI. The V segment lost 0 bases and the J segment 4 bases; nucleotides outside the gene matches: 11. The CDR3 sequence is 18 residues long. CDR3 sequence reads: CASSYSTPREWITGELFF. The CDR3 nucleotides are TGTGCCAGCAGTTACTCGACCCCGCGGGAGTGGATCACCGGGGAGCTGTTTTTT.

The genes are TRBV7-3 and TRBJ2-7; D might be TRBD2 (6 bases). This CDR3 is built from 15 residues. Germline V CDR1 and CDR2: SGHTA, FQGTGA. Trimming cost V 3 bases and J 1 base, with 13 bases left between them. The CDR3 is CASSFSVGGSYEQYF. The CDR3 nucleotides are TGTGCCAGCAGCTTTTCAGTCGGGGGTTCCTACGAGCAGTACTTC.

This chain links TRBV15 with TRBJ2-7, with 9 nucleotides matching TRBD2. The CDR3 has 16 amino acids. Germline CDR1 LNHNV, CDR2 YYDKDF (reference sequence). The ends lost 0 bases at V and 3 bases at J; junction bases unmatched: 6. The CDR3 DNA reads TGTGCCACCAGCAGAGATTTCGGTAGCGGGGGCTACGAGCAGTACTTC. It translates to CATSRDFGSGGYEQYF. The whole variable domain, filled in from reference TRBV15 and TRBJ2-7, reads DAMVIQNPRYQVTQFGKPVTLSCSQTLNHNVMYWYQQKSSQAPKLLFHYYDKDFNNEADTPDNFQSRRPNTSFCFLDIRSPGLGDTAMYLCATSRDFGSGGYEQYFGPGTRLTVT.